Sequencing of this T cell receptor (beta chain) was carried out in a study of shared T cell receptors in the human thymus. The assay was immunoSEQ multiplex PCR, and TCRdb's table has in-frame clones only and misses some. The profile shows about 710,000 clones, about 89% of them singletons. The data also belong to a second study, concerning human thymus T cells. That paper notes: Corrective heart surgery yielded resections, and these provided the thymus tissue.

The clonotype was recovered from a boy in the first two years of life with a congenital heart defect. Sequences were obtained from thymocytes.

CDR3 coding DNA: TGTGCCAGCAGCTCCCGGGACAGGGGGCTTGGCGGCTACACCTTC. It yields the protein CASSSRDRGLGGYTF. V and J are TRBV6-5 and TRBJ1-2, with 12 bases identical to TRBD1. The trim removed 6 bases at V and 8 bases at J, leaving 10 bases unmatched. In germline, CDR1 is MNHEY, CDR2 SVGAGI. The CDR3 spans 15 residues.